The 13 T cell receptor beta chains reported below all come from one sample, sequenced in a study of T-cell memory formation after mild COVID-19. TCRdb analysed the 5' RACE reads with MiXCR anew, one entry per CDR3 protein. Of roughly 510,000 distinct CDR3 sequences listed, 17% are singletons. The sample comprised PBMCs or a T cell subset sorted from them (not recorded which). The receptors come from an adult woman who had mild COVID-19 (a few samples of this study predate the infection). Cell type and time point are not known.

This clonotype was observed a few times. The rearrangement joins TRBV6-5 to TRBJ1-1; D is unresolved. Germline loops: CDR1 MNHEY, CDR2 SVGAGI. The CDR3 loop spans 13 amino acids. The germline V and J ends were trimmed by 2 bases and 0 bases, with 4 bases remaining between them. CDR3 nucleotides: TGTGCCAGCAGTTACCTGATGAACACTGAAGCTTTCTTT. Protein: CASSYLMNTEAFF.

The rearrangement uses TRBV27 and TRBJ2-1, with 9 nucleotides matching TRBD2. Trimming removed 3 bases from V and 5 bases from J; junction bases left unmatched: 5. CDR1 and CDR2 (germline): MNHEY, SMNVEV (reference sequence). The CDR3 contains 15 residues. In nucleotides, the CDR3 is TGTGCCAGCAGTTTTTCAGCGGGAGGTAACAATGAGCAGTTCTTC. It specifies CASSFSAGGNNEQFF.

Ten or more counts support this clonotype. The gene calls are TRBV29-1 and TRBJ2-1; 9 bases map to TRBD1. The junction had 8 bases not matched to a gene; V was cut back by 7 bases and J by 4 bases. The germline gives CDR1 SQVTM, CDR2 ANQGSEA. CDR3 length: 14 amino acids. As DNA, the CDR3 is TGCAGCGCCGGGACAGGGACCGGTTACAATGAGCAGTTCTTC. Its translation is CSAGTGTGYNEQFF.

The CDR3: CASSRGVAGGPPEQFF. The CDR3 DNA reads as TGTGCCAGCAGCCGGGGAGTAGCGGGGGGGCCCCCTGAGCAGTTCTTC. The chain employs TRBV7-9 and TRBJ2-1, with 11 bases aligning to TRBD2. The germline V gene encodes CDR1 SEHNR and CDR2 FQNEAQ (reference sequence). J was trimmed by 9 bases and V by 5 bases; bases with no gene match: 12. The CDR3 has 16 amino acids. Combining the CDR3 with reference TRBV7-9 and TRBJ2-1 gives the whole variable domain DTGVSQNPRHKITKRGQNVTFRCDPISEHNRLYWYRQTLGQGPEFLTYFQNEAQLEKSRLLSDRFSAERPKGSFSTLEIQRTEQGDSAMYLCASSRGVAGGPPEQFFGPGTRLTVL.

The chain recombines TRBV20-1 with TRBJ2-1; 7 bases align to TRBD1. The V gene end was trimmed by 5 bases and the J gene end by 5 bases; junction bases not matched to a gene: 6. This CDR3 is built from 13 residues. CDR1 and CDR2 (germline): DFQATT, SNEGSKA (reference sequence). The CDR3 bases are TGCAGTGCTTTCGGGGACAGCCACAATGAGCAGTTCTTC. Translation gives CSAFGDSHNEQFF.

This clonotype was counted a few times. CDR3 residues: CASILSVMTSPAYNEQFF. In DNA form, the CDR3 reads TGTGCCAGCATCCTCTCAGTTATGACTAGCCCCGCCTACAATGAGCAGTTCTTC. The chain uses TRBV7-8 and TRBJ2-1, with 7 bases lining up with TRBD2. Germline CDR1 and CDR2: SGHVS and FQNEAQ. V lost 7 bases, J lost 2 bases, and 17 bases stayed unmatched. The CDR3 is made up of 18 amino acids.

This clonotype has a handful of counts. The chain carries TRBV2 and TRBJ1-2; D call uncertain. CDR3 length: 13 residues. Germline V lookup: CDR1 SNHLY, CDR2 FYNNEI. The V and J ends lost 4 bases and 7 bases respectively, with 13 bases between them. The CDR3 protein is CASSVSRIVGYTF. In DNA, the CDR3 is TGTGCCAGCAGTGTTTCCAGGATCGTTGGCTACACCTTC.

This clonotype appeared a few times. The V call is TRBV12-3 or TRBV12-4, the J call TRBJ1-5, with 8 bases lining up with TRBD1. V lost 6 bases, J lost 4 bases, and 5 bases stayed unmatched. This CDR3 is 14 amino acids long. The CDR3 sequence: CASSPDRANQPQHF. The CDR3 nucleotides read TGTGCCAGCAGCCCGGACAGGGCTAATCAGCCCCAGCATTTT.

The CDR3 DNA is TGTGCCAGCAGTGATGCGTCAGCCACCTACGAGCAGTACTTC. Translating gives CASSDASATYEQYF. The chain employs TRBV2 and TRBJ2-7; D is ambiguous. Trimming pared 3 bases from V and 2 bases from J, leaving 11 bases between. Germline assignment: CDR1 SNHLY and CDR2 FYNNEI. The CDR3 spans 14 residues.

This clonotype was seen many times. The CDR3 spells CSARDGTVNTEAFF. In DNA, the CDR3 is TGCAGTGCTAGAGACGGGACAGTAAACACTGAAGCTTTCTTT. The chain links TRBV20-1 to TRBJ1-1; 7 nucleotides agree with TRBD1. V lost 0 bases and J lost 2; bases outside the gene matches: 3. There are 14 residues in the CDR3. Per the germline V gene, CDR1 is DFQATT and CDR2 is SNEGSKA (reference sequence).

This clonotype has more than one count but fewer than ten. The chain combines TRBV23-1 with TRBJ2-1; TRBD1 matches at 8 bases. TRBV23-1 carries the ORF label, with uncertain function. CDR3 length: 15 residues. Losses at the gene ends were 6 bases for V and 7 bases for J; bases not matched to a gene: 11. As DNA, the CDR3 is TGCGCCAGCAGATCGGGACAGGAGGGAAATAATGAGCAGTTCTTC. Protein product: CASRSGQEGNNEQFF.

The chain carries TRBV27 and TRBJ2-7; no reliable D call. This CDR3 has 10 residues. The germline V and J ends were trimmed by 6 bases and 4 bases, with 4 bases remaining between them. Germline values: CDR1 MNHEY, CDR2 SMNVEV (reference sequence). The CDR3 reads CASRGYEQYF. CDR3 coding DNA: TGTGCCAGCAGGGGATACGAGCAGTACTTC.

The chain uses TRBV20-1 and TRBJ1-4; 7 positions agree with TRBD1. The germline CDR1 and CDR2 sequences are DFQATT and SNEGSKA (reference sequence). The CDR3 spans 15 residues. The V gene end was trimmed by 0 bases and the J gene end by 2 bases; junction bases not matched to a gene: 3. CDR3 in amino acids: CSARDTGQTNEKLFF. The DNA of the CDR3 is TGCAGTGCTAGAGATACGGGACAGACTAATGAAAAACTGTTTTTT.